These 19 T cell receptor beta chains were sequenced from one sample in a study of blood T cells in healthy people across ages (dated by TCRdb to between 2014 and 2017). The library was generated by 5' RACE. Sequencing took place on an Illumina HiSeq 2500. The second PCR ran for about 6 to 11 cycles and used a J-beta primer mix along with a sample-barcoded 5' primer. The public reads were run again by TCRdb, first through fastp at Q25 and then through MiXCR, and only productive beta chains were kept. Every entry covers one CDR3 protein and lists the most common genes and DNA from its rows. In all, the sample holds about 1,000,000 distinct CDR3 sequences, and under 45% of those were seen once. Of the sample, approximately 19% is held by the ten largest clones. The sequenced sample consisted of blood. The receptors derive from a woman aged 55-69 years in good health.

The chain couples TRBV9 to TRBJ2-1, with D unresolved. V lost 0 bases and J lost 10, with 8 bases in between. CDR3 size: 12 residues. Germline assignment: CDR1 SGDLS and CDR2 YYNGEE. CDR3 region: CASSVDGFEQFF. CDR3 DNA sequence: TGTGCCAGCAGCGTAGATGGTTTCGAGCAGTTCTTC.

This clonotype showed up just a few times. V gene TRBV5-1 combines with J gene TRBJ2-7, with 10 bases identical to TRBD2. The V gene's germline CDR1 is SGHRS and CDR2 YFSETQ. This CDR3 region has 14 residues. The V gene end was trimmed by 5 bases and the J gene end by 3 bases; junction bases not matched to a gene: 5. As DNA, the CDR3 is TGCGCCAGCAGGCCTAGCGGGAGTCACTACGAGCAGTACTTC. It is translated as CASRPSGSHYEQYF. The whole variable domain, remainder taken from reference TRBV5-1 and TRBJ2-7, is KAGVTQTPRYLIKTRGQQVTLSCSPISGHRSVSWYQQTPGQGLQFLFEYFSETQRNKGNFPGRFSGRQFSNSRSEMNVSTLELGDSALYLCASRPSGSHYEQYFGPGTRLTVT.

Comments on this clonotype: This sequence may be a read error, since a much larger clone differs from it by one base. The V gene is TRBV10-3, the J gene TRBJ1-6; 9 positions agree with TRBD1. Germline trimming cut 8 bases from V and 9 bases from J; bases unmatched to any gene: 17. There are 17 residues in the CDR3. Germline V lookup: CDR1 ENHRY, CDR2 SYGVKD. The CDR3 DNA follows: TGTGCCATCGGGAGACAGGGGGAGAGTTATCTCCCTTCACCCCTCCACTTT. Protein sequence: CAIGRQGESYLPSPLHF.

This clonotype has just a few counts. The chain couples TRBV6-2 or TRBV6-3 to TRBJ2-4, with 12 bases matching TRBD2. V was pared by 5 bases and J by 10 bases, with 6 bases of the junction left unmatched. The CDR3 runs to 14 residues. CDR1 is MNHEY and CDR2 is SVGEGT in the germline V gene. The CDR3 DNA reads as TGTGCCAGCAGTCCCGGGACTAGCGGGCCTATTCAGTACTTC. Residues: CASSPGTSGPIQYF.

This chain connects TRBV5-5 to TRBJ1-4; D call uncertain. The length of the CDR3 is 13 residues. Looked up from germline, CDR1 is SGHKS and CDR2 is YYEKEE (reference sequence). Between the trimmed V and J ends, which lost 2 bases and 6 bases, there was a span of 8 bases. Here the CDR3 DNA reads TGTGCCAGCAGCTTTCAGGCAGATGAAAAACTGTTTTTT. It is translated as CASSFQADEKLFF.

This clonotype came up a few times. The genes are TRBV5-1 and TRBJ2-7, with TRBD1 matching over 7 bases. CDR1 is SGHRS and CDR2 is YFSETQ in the germline V gene. The trim removed 0 bases at V and 3 bases at J, leaving 12 bases unmatched. This CDR3 contains 17 residues. The CDR3 DNA reads TGCGCCAGCAGCTTGGGCCAGGGGTCTCCAGGGGGCTACGAGCAGTACTTC. Translated: CASSLGQGSPGGYEQYF.

This chain connects TRBV5-1 to TRBJ2-5; 8 bases match TRBD1. The germline gives CDR1 SGHRS, CDR2 YFSETQ. This CDR3 region has 14 residues. Trimming at V came to 3 bases and at J to 6 bases, leaving 7 bases not matched to a gene. The DNA for the CDR3 is TGCGCCAGCAGCTCGGACAGGGTTGGTAAGACCCAGTACTTC. This sequence encodes CASSSDRVGKTQYF.

This clonotype was found a few times. The gene calls are TRBV27 and TRBJ2-1; a possible D gene is TRBD2 (6 bases). The germline V gene has CDR1 MNHEY and CDR2 SMNVEV (reference sequence). The CDR3 spans 16 residues. Trimming left V 5 bases short and J 4 bases short, with 18 bases between. CDR3 nucleotides: TGTGCCAGCAGTCCAATTTCACTAGCTTCTTACAATGAGCAGTTCTTC. It yields the protein CASSPISLASYNEQFF.

This clonotype was picked up a small number of times. J is TRBJ2-7 and V is TRBV6-2 or TRBV6-3; TRBD1 might be the D (5 bases). V shed 0 bases and J shed 3 bases, with 15 bases lying between them. In germline, CDR1 is MNHEY, CDR2 SVGEGT. There are 16 residues in the CDR3. The DNA of the CDR3 is TGTGCCAGCAGTTACTCGATAAATCAGGGCCACTACGAGCAGTACTTC. Amino acid sequence: CASSYSINQGHYEQYF.

This chain links TRBV30 with TRBJ2-3; D remains ambiguous. Trimming removed 4 bases from V and 1 base from J, with 9 bases in between. Germline V CDR1 and CDR2: GTSNPN, SVGIG (reference sequence). There are 13 residues in the CDR3. The CDR3 is CAWNIDGTDTQYF. The CDR3 coding sequence is TGTGCCTGGAACATAGACGGCACAGATACGCAGTATTTT.

Only a few counts were recorded for this clonotype. J is TRBJ1-2 and V is TRBV20-1; 12 nucleotides agree with TRBD1. The CDR3 contains 15 residues. Germline trimming cut 5 bases from V and 2 bases from J; bases unmatched to any gene: 6. Germline V gene lookup returns CDR1 DFQATT and CDR2 SNEGSKA (reference sequence). The CDR3 coding sequence is TGCAGTGCTGCCGGGACAGGGGGCCTCAACTATGGCTACACCTTC. It encodes CSAAGTGGLNYGYTF.

This chain links TRBV29-1 with TRBJ2-7; 11 bases align to TRBD2. With V trimmed by 7 bases and J by 6 bases, 5 bases remained unmatched. Germline V gene sequence: CDR1 SQVTM, CDR2 ANQGSEA. This CDR3 is 12 amino acids long. The CDR3 bases are TGCAGCGCGACTAGCGGGACTCCCGAGCAGTACTTC. Translation gives CSATSGTPEQYF.

This clonotype has just a few counts. This sequence may be a read error, since a much larger clone differs from it by one base. The chain is built from TRBV20-1 and TRBJ2-1, with D perhaps matching TRBD1 (7 bases). The CDR3 is 13 residues long. Deletions cut 3 bases from V and 5 bases from J, with 11 bases between. The germline V gene has CDR1 DFQATT and CDR2 SNEGSKA (reference sequence). The CDR3 coding sequence is TGCAGTGCTAGTGGCGGGACAGACAATGAGCAGTTCTTC. Its translation: CSASGGTDNEQFF.

The V and J genes are TRBV14 and TRBJ2-1; 10 bases are a match to TRBD2. The germline V gene has CDR1 SGHDN and CDR2 FVKESK. This CDR3 has 15 amino acids. Losses at the gene ends were 2 bases for V and 7 bases for J; bases not matched to a gene: 5. CDR3 loop: CASSQIAGGANEQFF. CDR3 nucleotide sequence: TGTGCCAGCAGCCAAATAGCGGGAGGAGCGAATGAGCAGTTCTTC.

The J gene is TRBJ1-2, the V gene TRBV9, with a weak D call TRBD1 (6 bases). Germline-derived CDR1 and CDR2 are SGDLS and YYNGEE. The CDR3 is 13 amino acids. The V end was cut by 0 bases, the J end by 4 bases, with 7 bases between. DNA for the CDR3: TGTGCCAGCAGCGTAGCAGGGGCCTATGGCTACACCTTC. This gives the protein CASSVAGAYGYTF. Full variable domain (rest looked up from reference TRBV9 and TRBJ1-2): DSGVTQTPKHLITATGQRVTLRCSPRSGDLSVYWYQQSLDQGLQFLIQYYNGEERAKGNILERFSAQQFPDLHSELNLSSLELGDSALYFCASSVAGAYGYTFGSGTRLTVV.

The chain is built from TRBV7-9 and TRBJ2-5, with TRBD2 as a possible D gene (5 bases). The J call may be faulty, since TRBJ2-7 better matches the DNA end. This CDR3 has 13 residues. Germline loops: CDR1 SEHNR, CDR2 FQNEAQ (reference sequence). The CDR3, as DNA: TGTGCCAGCAAGGGCGGAGGCGGTTACGAGCAGTACTTC. Translation gives CASKGGGGYEQYF.

The J gene is TRBJ2-3, the V gene TRBV9, with 8 nucleotides matching TRBD1. Trimming took 4 bases from V and 4 from J; bases not matched to a gene: 8. CDR1 is SGDLS and CDR2 is YYNGEE in the germline V gene. CDR3 length: 15 residues. Written as DNA, the CDR3 is TGTGCCAGCAGCCTAACGGACAGGGAGGCAGATACGCAGTATTTT. Translated: CASSLTDREADTQYF.

Comment on this clonotype: The junction differs from germline at one of its ends, possibly a read error. V is TRBV6-6 and J is TRBJ1-2, with no clear D. CDR3 length: 12 amino acids. The germline V gene encodes CDR1 MNHNY and CDR2 SVGAGI (reference sequence). The CDR3 reads CASSSTSEGSTF. The CDR3 coding sequence is TGTGCCAGCAGTTCGACATCCGAGGGCTCCACCTTC.

This clonotype was picked up one time. The chain recombines TRBV5-1 with TRBJ2-7; 9 bases align to TRBD1. J gave up 2 bases and V 4 bases, and 7 bases lay outside the gene matches. Germline CDR1 and CDR2: SGHRS and YFSETQ. This CDR3 contains 15 residues. CDR3 region: CASSHGGTGTYEQYF. The CDR3 coding sequence is TGCGCCAGCAGCCACGGCGGGACAGGGACCTACGAGCAGTACTTC.